This T cell receptor (beta chain) originates from a study of control samples from healthy donors and cancer patients. The CDR3 is made up of 12 amino acids. Trimming removed 8 bases at V and 7 bases at J, with 14 bases between. Only in-frame clones appear in the TCRdb table, and some are missing; sequencing was by immunoSEQ multiplex PCR. This repertoire shows roughly 130,000 clones, roughly nine tenths found once; its top ten account for roughly 9%. The rearrangement uses TRBV12-3 or TRBV12-4 and TRBJ1-1; a possible D gene is TRBD1 (6 bases). The source of this sequence is a woman aged 25-40 years in good health. Input material: blood. CDR3 DNA sequence: TGTGCCAGCGGCTCGGGACACCGTGAAGCTTTCTTT. Its translation is CASGSGHREAFF.